This T cell receptor (beta chain) was recovered during a study of blood T cell repertoires in COVID-19. On the study more broadly: Samples taken during acute and convalescent COVID-19 were collected in the United States, Italy and Spain.

The trim removed 4 bases at V and 5 bases at J, leaving 11 bases unmatched. Germline V gene lookup returns CDR1 LNHDA and CDR2 SQIVND (reference sequence). The CDR3 covers 17 residues. Libraries were prepared by immunoSEQ multiplex PCR; TCRdb keeps only in-frame clonotypes and omits some of them. The table has about 180,000 clones, roughly 77% seen once; the top ten hold 10% to 15%. The TCR originated in a woman of 80 years or more with COVID-19, enrolled during active disease. The chain links TRBV19 to TRBJ1-5; 10 bases map to TRBD1. The sequencing input was peripheral blood. CDR3 protein: CASSSSTGGGFDQPQHF. The CDR3 coding sequence is TGTGCCAGTAGTAGCTCGACAGGGGGCGGATTCGATCAGCCCCAGCATTTT.